These 30 T cell receptor beta chains came from one sample sequenced in a study of cytomegalovirus exposure and HLA in healthy donors. The PCR used 60 Vbeta and 13 Jbeta primers. Here immunoSEQ multiplex PCR was the method, and the copy in TCRdb shows in-frame clones only, minus some. The data contain approximately 120,000 clones, 81% of them singletons. The sequenced sample was PBMCs. The source of these receptors is a man aged 18 to 30 in good health and CMV-seropositive.

This clone was recorded only once. The chain couples TRBV5-1 to TRBJ2-3; 11 bases line up with TRBD2. Germline V lookup: CDR1 SGHRS, CDR2 YFSETQ. The CDR3 is made up of 16 amino acids. The trim removed 4 bases at V and 4 bases at J, leaving 8 bases unmatched. CDR3 residues: CASSQYSGRASDTQYF. In DNA form, the CDR3 reads TGCGCCAGCAGCCAATATAGCGGGAGGGCCTCAGATACGCAGTATTTT.

About this clone: Relative to the germline gene, one junction end is altered; a read error may explain this. The rearrangement links TRBV7-7 to TRBJ2-2; the match to TRBD2 covers 7 bases. Germline V gene data show CDR1 as SSHAT and CDR2 as FNYEAQ (reference sequence). The CDR3 sequence is 17 residues long. DNA of the CDR3: TGTGCTAGCAGCTTAATCGGGGGTTGGGAGGGCACCGGGGAGCTGTTTTTT. This sequence encodes CASSLIGGWEGTGELFF.

This chain uses TRBV4-1 with TRBJ2-7; tentatively, D is TRBD1 (6 bases). Germline V gene lookup returns CDR1 MGHRA and CDR2 YSYEKL. The V end lost 1 base, the J end lost 0 bases, and 13 bases lay between the germline ends. This CDR3 region has 16 residues. In DNA, the CDR3 is TGCGCCAGCAGCCAAGTGTGGACAGAGAGCTCCTACGAGCAGTACTTC. Translating gives CASSQVWTESSYEQYF.

The chain uses TRBV4-3 and TRBJ1-2, with D possibly TRBD1 on 5 matching bases. CDR3 length: 16 residues. The germline V gene encodes CDR1 LGHNA and CDR2 YSLEER. V was pared by 4 bases and J by 4 bases, with 19 bases between. In DNA form, the CDR3 reads TGCGCCAGCAGCCCCGAATGGGGCCTGACGGTCTATGGCTACACCTTC. Its protein is CASSPEWGLTVYGYTF.

The chain carries TRBV15 and TRBJ2-1, with TRBD2 matching over 8 bases. Trimming at V came to 0 bases and at J to 7 bases, leaving 5 bases not matched to a gene. CDR1 and CDR2 from the germline V gene are LNHNV and YYDKDF (reference sequence). The CDR3 spans 15 residues. The CDR3 DNA reads as TGTGCCACCAGCAGAGAGGGCGGGAGGAATAATGAGCAGTTCTTC. Translated, it gives CATSREGGRNNEQFF. Full variable domain (remainder filled in from reference TRBV15 and TRBJ2-1): DAMVIQNPRYQVTQFGKPVTLSCSQTLNHNVMYWYQQKSSQAPKLLFHYYDKDFNNEADTPDNFQSRRPNTSFCFLDIRSPGLGDTAMYLCATSREGGRNNEQFFGPGTRLTVL.

The chain recombines TRBV6-6 with TRBJ1-1; 7 positions agree with TRBD1. This CDR3 comprises 13 residues. After removal of 6 bases from V and 5 bases from J, the junction contained 6 bases not matched to a gene. Germline CDR1 is MNHNY and CDR2 is SVGAGI (reference sequence). CDR3 DNA sequence: TGTGCCAGCAGAGAACAGGGGTTGACTGAAGCTTTCTTT. This codes for CASREQGLTEAFF.

The chain combines TRBV7-9 with TRBJ1-6, with 8 bases identical to TRBD1. The CDR3 runs to 13 residues. With 3 bases clipped from V and 10 bases from J, the junction kept 2 bases outside the gene matches. Germline values: CDR1 SEHNR, CDR2 FQNEAQ (reference sequence). The CDR3 region has the DNA TGTGCCAGCAGCTTGGGACAGGAGTCACCCCTCCACTTT. Encoded protein: CASSLGQESPLHF.

The rearrangement joins TRBV2 to TRBJ1-1; D might be TRBD1 (6 bases). The CDR3 totals 13 residues. Germline CDR1 SNHLY, CDR2 FYNNEI. Deletions cut 6 bases from V and 5 bases from J, with 13 bases between. DNA of the CDR3: TGTGCCAGCAGCTCAGGGGTGAGAACTGAAGCTTTCTTT. Amino acids: CASSSGVRTEAFF.

The CDR3 sequence is CASSLMTSSETQYF. CDR3 bases: TGTGCCAGCAGCTTGATGACTAGTTCTGAGACCCAGTACTTC. V and J are TRBV5-4 and TRBJ2-5; possibly TRBD2 for D (6 bases). Trimming shortened V by 1 base and J by 5 bases, and 12 bases separated the two germline ends. The germline CDR1 and CDR2 sequences are SGHNT and YYREEE (reference sequence). The CDR3 length is 14 residues.

The V and J genes are TRBV6-6 and TRBJ2-2, with TRBD2 as a possible D gene (5 bases). The germline CDR1 and CDR2 sequences are MNHNY and SVGAGI (reference sequence). The CDR3 length is 16 residues. V lost 5 bases and J 5 bases, leaving 18 bases between the germline ends. In DNA form, the CDR3 reads TGTGCCAGCAGTGCGCCCTCGGGGATGAAAACCGGGGAGCTGTTTTTT. Translation: CASSAPSGMKTGELFF.

The V and J genes are TRBV6-5 and TRBJ2-5; 9 nucleotides agree with TRBD1. The J call may be wrong; the DNA end is better matched by TRBJ2-7. The CDR3 spans 13 residues. The germline V gene encodes CDR1 MNHEY and CDR2 SVGAGI. As DNA, the CDR3 is TGTGCCAGCAGTGGGGACAGGGTGGACGAGCAGTACTTC. It is translated as CASSGDRVDEQYF.

Note on this clone: At one of its ends the junction is not consistent with the germline gene, which may arise from a read error. The CDR3 sequence: CSSSSLSFSSGANVLTF. The CDR3, as DNA: TGTTCCAGCAGCTCATTAAGTTTCAGCTCTGGGGCCAACGTCCTGACTTTC. This rearrangement joins TRBV7-9 to TRBJ2-6; no clear D. The CDR3 is 17 amino acids. Germline CDR1 SEHNR, CDR2 FQNEAQ (reference sequence).

The chain joins TRBV11-2 to TRBJ2-2; D remains ambiguous. The germline gives CDR1 SGHAT, CDR2 FQNNGV. This CDR3 spans 13 amino acids. The ends were cut back, 6 bases at V and 1 base at J, with 6 bases in the middle. The CDR3 DNA reads TGTGCCAGCAGTTCCCGGAACACCGGGGAGCTGTTTTTT. It is translated as CASSSRNTGELFF.

This clone was seen just once. The chain has TRBV11-2 and TRBJ1-1; 7 positions match TRBD1. The germline gives CDR1 SGHAT, CDR2 FQNNGV. This CDR3 has 14 amino acids. V lost 5 bases to trimming and J lost 3 bases; unmatched junction nucleotides: 6. The CDR3 DNA is TGTGCCAGCAGCGCCCGACAGGGCGACACTGAAGCTTTCTTT. Translating it yields CASSARQGDTEAFF.

V and J are TRBV27 and TRBJ2-5, with TRBD2 matching 11 bases. Germline V gives CDR1 MNHEY, CDR2 SMNVEV (reference sequence). The CDR3 totals 19 residues. J gave up 5 bases and V 8 bases, and 22 bases lay outside the gene matches. The CDR3 loop reads CASRGPPVTSGISGETQYF. The CDR3 DNA is TGTGCCAGCCGAGGGCCCCCTGTGACTAGCGGGATATCGGGGGAGACCCAGTACTTC.

This chain links TRBV10-3 with TRBJ1-3; D is perhaps TRBD1 (5 bases). This CDR3 contains 18 residues. The V gene lost 2 bases and the J gene lost 4 bases, with 21 bases spanning the gap. CDR1 is ENHRY, CDR2 SYGVKD, per germline. The CDR3 sequence: CAISEAGDFRGGGNTIYF. The CDR3 bases are TGTGCCATCAGTGAGGCCGGCGATTTTAGGGGCGGCGGAAACACCATATATTTT.

The chain combines TRBV18 with TRBJ2-7; D might be TRBD1 (6 bases). Germline V gene sequence: CDR1 KGHSH, CDR2 LQKENI. V lost 0 bases and J lost 5, with 14 bases in between. CDR3 length: 15 amino acids. The CDR3: CASSPPRMGAHEQYF. The CDR3 nucleotides are TGTGCCAGCTCACCACCTCGAATGGGGGCCCACGAGCAGTACTTC. Full variable domain (outside the CDR3, taken from reference TRBV18 and TRBJ2-7): NAGVMQNPRHLVRRRGQEARLRCSPMKGHSHVYWYRQLPEEGLKFMVYLQKENIIDESGMPKERFSAEFPKEGPSILRIQQVVRGDSAAYFCASSPPRMGAHEQYFGPGTRLTVT.

The rearrangement joins TRBV10-2 to TRBJ1-5, with 10 bases identical to TRBD1. V dropped 5 bases and J dropped 0; count of bases not matched to a gene: 1. Germline V gene data show CDR1 as WSHSY and CDR2 as SAAADI. The CDR3 loop spans 15 amino acids. The CDR3: CASSRQGASNQPQHF. CDR3 bases: TGCGCCAGCAGTCGACAGGGGGCTAGCAATCAGCCCCAGCATTTT.

The rearrangement joins TRBV9 to TRBJ1-1; 7 nucleotides line up with TRBD1. V trimming: 3 bases; J trimming: 1 base; junction bases outside the gene matches: 12. Germline CDR1 reads SGDLS; CDR2 reads YYNGEE. This CDR3 has 17 residues. CDR3 DNA: TGTGCCAGCAGCGCGACAGGGTTTGTCCTTGGGAACACTGAAGCTTTCTTT. Encoded protein: CASSATGFVLGNTEAFF. Full variable domain (rest looked up from reference TRBV9 and TRBJ1-1): DSGVTQTPKHLITATGQRVTLRCSPRSGDLSVYWYQQSLDQGLQFLIQYYNGEERAKGNILERFSAQQFPDLHSELNLSSLELGDSALYFCASSATGFVLGNTEAFFGQGTRLTVV.

V gene TRBV9 combines with J gene TRBJ2-7, with D tentatively TRBD2 (5 bases). The CDR3 consists of 14 residues. Germline V lookup: CDR1 SGDLS, CDR2 YYNGEE. Trimming cost V 2 bases and J 0 bases, with 9 bases left between them. The CDR3 reads CASSVSGTSYEQYF. CDR3 coding DNA: TGTGCCAGCAGCGTCAGCGGTACCTCCTACGAGCAGTACTTC.

This chain joins TRBV6-1 and TRBJ1-6; D ambiguous. Trimming stripped 4 bases from V and 7 bases from J, with 14 bases between. The CDR3 runs to 15 residues. Germline CDR1 is MNHNS and CDR2 is SASEGT. CDR3 region: CASSGKSGRNSPLHF. In DNA, the CDR3 is TGTGCCAGCAGTGGGAAAAGCGGAAGGAATTCACCCCTCCACTTT.

The V gene is TRBV4-1, the J gene TRBJ2-5, with 9 bases that match TRBD2. V lost 3 bases, J lost 5 bases, and 10 bases stayed unmatched. The CDR3 runs 16 residues. Germline CDR1 and CDR2: MGHRA and YSYEKL. In nucleotides, the CDR3 is TGCGCCAGCAGCCAGGGCGGGAGGGGAATCGACGAGACCCAGTACTTC. It codes for CASSQGGRGIDETQYF.

The J gene is TRBJ1-5, the V gene TRBV5-1; the D is unclear. The CDR3 covers 15 residues. The V end was cut by 1 base, the J end by 3 bases, with 11 bases between. Germline CDR1 and CDR2: SGHRS and YFSETQ. CDR3 coding DNA: TGCGCCAGCAGCTTGTCCGCAGGCCCCAATCAGCCCCAGCATTTT. It specifies CASSLSAGPNQPQHF.

This chain joins TRBV7-6 and TRBJ2-5; D perhaps matches TRBD1 (6 bases). The assigned J gene may be wrong: the sequence end matches TRBJ2-7 better. This CDR3 has 13 residues. Germline CDR1 is SGHVS and CDR2 is FNYEAQ. CDR3: CASSPNRVYEQYF. The CDR3 DNA reads as TGTGCCAGCAGCCCAAACAGGGTCTACGAGCAGTACTTC.

V and J are TRBV5-5 and TRBJ2-2, with TRBD2 matching 7 bases. With V trimmed by 0 bases and J by 2 bases, 4 bases remained unmatched. CDR1 is SGHKS and CDR2 is YYEKEE in the germline V gene (reference sequence). This CDR3 is built from 16 residues. The CDR3 nucleotides are TGTGCCAGCAGCTTGGCGGGGAGGGTCAACACCGGGGAGCTGTTTTTT. Its translation is CASSLAGRVNTGELFF.

The chain has TRBV5-1 and TRBJ1-4; 9 nucleotides align to TRBD1. The CDR3 totals 16 residues. Germline V gene sequence: CDR1 SGHRS, CDR2 YFSETQ. V was pared by 3 bases and J by 2 bases, with 5 bases of the junction left unmatched. In DNA, the CDR3 is TGCGCCAGCAGCTGGACCGGGACAGGGACTAATGAAAAACTGTTTTTT. Its protein is CASSWTGTGTNEKLFF. The full variable domain, its missing parts supplied by reference TRBV5-1 and TRBJ1-4, is KAGVTQTPRYLIKTRGQQVTLSCSPISGHRSVSWYQQTPGQGLQFLFEYFSETQRNKGNFPGRFSGRQFSNSRSEMNVSTLELGDSALYLCASSWTGTGTNEKLFFGSGTQLSVL.

This clone was observed a handful of times. This rearrangement joins TRBV9 to TRBJ1-1, with 7 bases identical to TRBD1. With V trimmed by 3 bases and J by 1 base, 12 bases remained unmatched. In germline, CDR1 is SGDLS, CDR2 YYNGEE. The CDR3 extends over 17 amino acids. The CDR3, as DNA: TGTGCCAGCAGCGGCGGGATCCTACAGGGGCCGAACACTGAAGCTTTCTTT. It encodes CASSGGILQGPNTEAFF. Drawing the rest from reference TRBV9 and TRBJ1-1, the complete variable domain is DSGVTQTPKHLITATGQRVTLRCSPRSGDLSVYWYQQSLDQGLQFLIQYYNGEERAKGNILERFSAQQFPDLHSELNLSSLELGDSALYFCASSGGILQGPNTEAFFGQGTRLTVV.

The V and J genes are TRBV10-3 and TRBJ1-1, with TRBD1 as a possible D gene (5 bases). This CDR3 is built from 12 residues. Germline V CDR1 and CDR2: ENHRY, SYGVKD. Trimming left V 5 bases short and J 5 bases short, with 9 bases between. The CDR3 bases are TGTGCCATCAGTCTGGGGGGGACTGAAGCTTTCTTT. Translating gives CAISLGGTEAFF.

The rearrangement uses TRBV5-1 and TRBJ1-2; D remains ambiguous. The CDR3 is made up of 18 amino acids. Germline-derived CDR1 and CDR2 are SGHRS and YFSETQ. Deletions cut 5 bases from V and 6 bases from J, with 29 bases between. The CDR3: CASRLPYRKKFDENGYTF. The CDR3 coding sequence is TGCGCCAGCAGACTACCATACCGAAAGAAATTCGACGAAAATGGCTACACCTTC. Supplemented by reference TRBV5-1 and TRBJ1-2, the full variable domain reads KAGVTQTPRYLIKTRGQQVTLSCSPISGHRSVSWYQQTPGQGLQFLFEYFSETQRNKGNFPGRFSGRQFSNSRSEMNVSTLELGDSALYLCASRLPYRKKFDENGYTFGSGTRLTVV.

This clone was recorded once. The rearrangement uses TRBV2 and TRBJ2-5; perhaps TRBD2 as D (5 bases). Deletions cut 6 bases from V and 5 bases from J, with 13 bases between. The CDR3 sequence is 13 residues long. Germline V gene lookup returns CDR1 SNHLY and CDR2 FYNNEI. CDR3 sequence (DNA): TGTGCCAGCAGCCAAGAGGGAATTGAGACCCAGTACTTC. The encoded protein is CASSQEGIETQYF.